This T cell receptor beta chain was sequenced in a study of cytomegalovirus exposure and HLA in healthy donors. V lost 4 bases and J lost 4, with 17 bases in between. Germline CDR1 and CDR2: SGHRS and YFSETQ. CDR3 length equals 16 residues. A multiplex PCR was run with 60 Vbeta primers and 13 Jbeta primers. Produced via immunoSEQ multiplex PCR; TCRdb's table is partial and in-frame only. This sample has roughly 200,000 clones, with approximately 86% found just once. The rearrangement uses TRBV5-1 and TRBJ2-2; tentatively, D is TRBD1 (5 bases). Sequencing was carried out using PBMCs. The receptor was derived from a woman in her 30s in good health and CMV-seronegative. The CDR3: CASSLRQTFGTGELFF. CDR3 sequence (DNA): TGCGCCAGCAGCCTAAGACAGACCTTTGGCACCGGGGAGCTGTTTTTT. The complete variable domain, with remaining parts taken from reference TRBV5-1 and TRBJ2-2, reads KAGVTQTPRYLIKTRGQQVTLSCSPISGHRSVSWYQQTPGQGLQFLFEYFSETQRNKGNFPGRFSGRQFSNSRSEMNVSTLELGDSALYLCASSLRQTFGTGELFFGEGSRLTVL.